This TCR beta chain emerged from a study of T cells in narcolepsy. Sequenced by immunoSEQ multiplex PCR; TCRdb stores in-frame clones only, minus some. The sample has tens of thousands of clones, around 87% seen once; the top ten hold about 0.8%. This CDR3 has 14 amino acids. Trimming pared 0 bases from V and 7 bases from J, leaving 15 bases between. Germline CDR1 and CDR2: GTSNPN and SVGIG (reference sequence). The TCR originated in a human donor with narcolepsy. The chain recombines TRBV30 with TRBJ2-5; a weak D match, TRBD2 (6 bases). Input material: CD45RA- memory CD4+ T cells from PBMCs. The CDR3 nucleotides read TGTGCCTGGAGTGTAGGGAGGCTAGGCGGGACCCAGTACTTC. Its protein product is CAWSVGRLGGTQYF.